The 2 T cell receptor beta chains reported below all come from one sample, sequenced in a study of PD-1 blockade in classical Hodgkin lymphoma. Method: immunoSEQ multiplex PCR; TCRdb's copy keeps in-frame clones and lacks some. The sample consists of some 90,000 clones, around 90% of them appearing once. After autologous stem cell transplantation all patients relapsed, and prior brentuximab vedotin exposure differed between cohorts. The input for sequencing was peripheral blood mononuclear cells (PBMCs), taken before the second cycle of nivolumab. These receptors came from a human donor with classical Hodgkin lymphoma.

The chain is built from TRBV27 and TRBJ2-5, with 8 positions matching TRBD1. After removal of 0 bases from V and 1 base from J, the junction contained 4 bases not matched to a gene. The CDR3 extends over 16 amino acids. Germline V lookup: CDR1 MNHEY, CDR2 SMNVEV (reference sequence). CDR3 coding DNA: TGTGCCAGCAGTTTATCGGCGACAGGGGCCCAAGAGACCCAGTACTTC. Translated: CASSLSATGAQETQYF.

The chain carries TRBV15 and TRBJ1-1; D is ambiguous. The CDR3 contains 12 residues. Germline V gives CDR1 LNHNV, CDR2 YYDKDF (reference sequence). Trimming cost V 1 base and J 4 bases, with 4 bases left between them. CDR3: CATSRGFTEAFF. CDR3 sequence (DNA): TGTGCCACCAGCAGAGGGTTCACTGAAGCTTTCTTT.